This passage covers 31 T cell receptor beta chains from one sample sequenced in a study of blood T cell repertoires in COVID-19. The assay was immunoSEQ multiplex PCR, and TCRdb's table has in-frame clones only and misses some. The data show 290,000 or so clones, 87% seen once. The sequencing input was peripheral blood. These receptor sequences come from a man aged 18-30 years with active or convalescent COVID-19.

Comment on this clone: The same CDR3 can be traced to other DNA sequences in this sample. The gene calls are TRBV7-2 and TRBJ2-7, with D perhaps matching TRBD2 (7 bases). Germline CDR1 reads SGHTA; CDR2 reads FQGNSA. Trimming left V 5 bases short and J 0 bases short, with 17 bases between. The CDR3 runs to 16 residues. The CDR3 DNA is TGTGCCAGCAGCCTCGCGGGGGCGGGAAGCTCCTACGAGCAGTACTTC. As protein: CASSLAGAGSSYEQYF.

The V gene is TRBV7-3, the J gene TRBJ2-7, with D perhaps matching TRBD2 (5 bases). The germline gives CDR1 SGHTA, CDR2 FQGTGA. V was cut by 2 bases and J by 1 base, with 15 bases left in between. This CDR3 has 16 residues. CDR3 in DNA: TGTGCCAGCAGCTTATCCTTAGCTAGCAGTTCCTACGAGCAGTACTTC. Protein sequence: CASSLSLASSSYEQYF. The whole variable domain, filled in from reference TRBV7-3 and TRBJ2-7, reads GAGVSQTPSNKVTEKGKYVELRCDPISGHTALYWYRQSLGQGPEFLIYFQGTGAADDSGLPNDRFFAVRPEGSVSTLKIQRTERGDSAVYLCASSLSLASSSYEQYFGPGTRLTVT.

This chain connects TRBV28 to TRBJ1-2; no definite D call. The germline V gene encodes CDR1 MDHEN and CDR2 SYDVKM. Trimming stripped 6 bases from V and 3 bases from J, with 20 bases between. This CDR3 is built from 16 residues. CDR3 coding DNA: TGTGCCAGCAGCCGAGACCTTCCTGGGCTCTACTATGGCTACACCTTC. It specifies CASSRDLPGLYYGYTF.

The chain employs TRBV18 and TRBJ1-4, with TRBD1 identical over 10 bases. Germline CDR1 and CDR2: KGHSH and LQKENI. V dropped 0 bases and J dropped 5; count of bases not matched to a gene: 0. The length of the CDR3 is 15 residues. CDR3 sequence reads: CASSPPGQGNEKLFF. CDR3 in DNA: TGTGCCAGCTCACCACCGGGACAGGGGAATGAAAAACTGTTTTTT.

The chain links TRBV6-5 to TRBJ2-1; perhaps TRBD1 as D (6 bases). The CDR3 length is 13 residues. The germline gives CDR1 MNHEY, CDR2 SVGAGI. Trimming shortened V by 6 bases and J by 8 bases, and 14 bases separated the two germline ends. CDR3 protein: CASRATGSDEQFF. The CDR3 DNA sequence: TGTGCCAGCAGAGCCACAGGGAGCGATGAGCAGTTCTTC.

The chain joins TRBV11-2 to TRBJ1-1; weak D call: TRBD1 (6 bases). Between the trimmed V and J ends, which lost 5 bases and 4 bases, there was a span of 8 bases. The CDR3 is 12 residues long. CDR1 SGHAT and CDR2 FQNNGV come from the germline V gene. The CDR3 region is CASSRTVTEAFF. The CDR3 nucleotides read TGTGCCAGCAGCCGGACAGTCACTGAAGCTTTCTTT.

The chain uses TRBV5-8 and TRBJ2-6; 7 bases align to TRBD2. This CDR3 spans 17 amino acids. V lost 0 bases, J lost 0 bases, and 3 bases stayed unmatched. The germline gives CDR1 SGHTS, CDR2 YDEGEE. The CDR3 DNA is TGTGCCAGCAGCTTGGCGGGGGGTAGCTCTGGGGCCAACGTCCTGACTTTC. Its translation: CASSLAGGSSGANVLTF.

V and J are TRBV28 and TRBJ2-1; possible D gene TRBD1, 7 bases. Trimming left V 8 bases short and J 1 base short, with 18 bases between. The CDR3 has 16 residues. From germline, CDR1 is MDHEN and CDR2 SYDVKM. The CDR3 coding sequence is TGTGCCAGCTACTTGGCAGGGGGAGGATCCTACAATGAGCAGTTCTTC. This sequence encodes CASYLAGGGSYNEQFF. The full variable domain, completed using reference TRBV28 and TRBJ2-1, is DVKVTQSSRYLVKRTGEKVFLECVQDMDHENMFWYRQDPGLGLRLIYFSYDVKMKEKGDIPEGYSVSREKKERFSLILESASTNQTSMYLCASYLAGGGSYNEQFFGPGTRLTVL.

V usage is TRBV7-2 and J usage is TRBJ1-6; no clear D gene. The germline V and J ends were trimmed by 5 bases and 14 bases, with 16 bases remaining between them. Germline lookup yields CDR1 SGHTA and CDR2 FQGNSA. The CDR3 runs to 13 residues. DNA of the CDR3: TGTGCCAGCAGCGGGAGTGAGGGTCATTCCCTCCACTTT. It codes for CASSGSEGHSLHF.

Comments on this clone: The DNA is left out, because the CDR3 cannot be placed on it with certainty; the CDR3 is given as TCRdb lists it. The gene calls are TRBV12-1 and TRBJ1-6. TRBV12-1 is a pseudogene segment. From its first to its last residue, the CDR3 has 16 amino acids. CDR3 protein: CASSFGRGAGNSPLHF.

The chain carries TRBV7-9 and TRBJ2-3, with TRBD1 as a possible D gene (6 bases). The CDR3 covers 14 residues. CDR1 and CDR2 (germline): SEHNR, FQNEAQ (reference sequence). V was trimmed by 7 bases and J by 4 bases, leaving 15 bases between them. The DNA of the CDR3 is TGTGCCAGCAAGGAGGCCAGGGGCGCAGATACGCAGTATTTT. Its translation: CASKEARGADTQYF.

In this sample, this clone turned up once. This chain uses TRBV4-1 with TRBJ2-1, with D unclear. The ends were cut back, 0 bases at V and 0 bases at J, with 12 bases in the middle. Germline values: CDR1 MGHRA, CDR2 YSYEKL. The length of the CDR3 is 17 residues. Here the CDR3 reads CASSQDLTVSSYNEQFF. CDR3 in DNA: TGCGCCAGCAGCCAAGATCTCACGGTTAGCTCCTACAATGAGCAGTTCTTC.

For this clone: Other nucleotide sequences from this sample produce the same CDR3. This chain links TRBV12-3 or TRBV12-4 with TRBJ1-2; TRBD1 is a possible D gene (5 bases). There are 13 residues in the CDR3. The V end was cut by 5 bases, the J end by 2 bases, with 9 bases between. CDR3 nucleotide sequence: TGTGCCAGCAGTCCATCAGGGAACTATGGCTACACCTTC. It codes for CASSPSGNYGYTF.

This clone was seen more than once but under ten times. Other nucleotide sequences in the sample specify the same CDR3. The chain has TRBV18 and TRBJ2-5; 9 bases match TRBD1. Germline lookup yields CDR1 KGHSH and CDR2 LQKENI. This CDR3 contains 14 residues. V shed 0 bases and J 4 bases; nucleotides not matched to a gene: 0. This CDR3 reads CASSPPGQGETQYF. The CDR3 DNA is TGTGCCAGCTCACCACCGGGACAGGGAGAGACCCAGTACTTC.

The chain couples TRBV27 to TRBJ1-1, with 10 bases matching TRBD1. The CDR3 has 16 amino acids. V was clipped by 2 bases and J by 5 bases; unmatched bases: 8. Germline V lookup: CDR1 MNHEY, CDR2 SMNVEV (reference sequence). The CDR3 region has the DNA TGTGCCAGCAGTTTACGGACAGGGGGGGTAGGGACTGAAGCTTTCTTT. Amino acids: CASSLRTGGVGTEAFF.

V is TRBV10-1 and J is TRBJ2-5, with a tentative D call TRBD1 (6 bases). The V and J ends lost 7 bases and 0 bases respectively, with 12 bases between them. The germline CDR1 and CDR2 sequences are WNHNN and SYGVQD (reference sequence). CDR3 length equals 14 residues. CDR3 in DNA: TGCGCCAGCAAACCACGGACAGACCAAGAGACCCAGTACTTC. Residues: CASKPRTDQETQYF.

The chain combines TRBV4-3 with TRBJ2-1, with D possibly TRBD1 on 6 matching bases. Germline assignment: CDR1 LGHNA and CDR2 YSLEER. The V gene lost 4 bases and the J gene lost 7 bases, with 11 bases spanning the gap. This CDR3 has 13 residues. The CDR3 loop is CASSPFQGNEQFF. For the CDR3, the DNA is TGCGCCAGCAGCCCCTTTCAGGGGAATGAGCAGTTCTTC.

The chain has TRBV4-2 and TRBJ2-7, with TRBD2 matching over 8 bases. This CDR3 region has 15 residues. Germline V gives CDR1 LGHNA, CDR2 YNFKEQ. Germline trimming cut 0 bases from V and 2 bases from J; bases unmatched to any gene: 3. The CDR3 protein is CASSQELAGTYEQYF. CDR3 nucleotide sequence: TGTGCCAGCAGCCAAGAGTTAGCGGGGACCTACGAGCAGTACTTC.

The CDR3 DNA reads TGTGCCAGCAGCACACGGGACAGGAACACTGAAGCTTTCTTT. This translates into CASSTRDRNTEAFF. V and J are TRBV7-2 and TRBJ1-1; 7 bases line up with TRBD1. The germline gives CDR1 SGHTA, CDR2 FQGNSA. The CDR3 has 14 residues. Germline trimming cut 5 bases from V and 1 base from J; bases unmatched to any gene: 4.

This clone has a single count. This chain uses TRBV5-1 with TRBJ1-6; weak D call: TRBD1 (5 bases). CDR3 size: 14 residues. The germline V and J ends were trimmed by 5 bases and 4 bases, with 10 bases remaining between them. Germline-derived CDR1 and CDR2 are SGHRS and YFSETQ. As DNA, the CDR3 is TGCGCCAGCAGGGAGACAGCGTATAATTCACCCCTCCACTTT. Translated, it gives CASRETAYNSPLHF.

The chain joins TRBV29-1 to TRBJ2-7; D is perhaps TRBD1 (5 bases). The CDR3 loop spans 11 amino acids. V lost 4 bases, J lost 6 bases, and 10 bases lay in between. Germline assignment: CDR1 SQVTM and CDR2 ANQGSEA. CDR3 DNA sequence: TGCAGCGTTGTTAGGGGCTCCGAGCAGTACTTC. This gives the protein CSVVRGSEQYF.

This chain uses TRBV7-9 with TRBJ2-7; D unresolved. Looked up from germline, CDR1 is SEHNR and CDR2 is FQNEAQ (reference sequence). This CDR3 spans 12 amino acids. V lost 3 bases, J lost 3 bases, and 6 bases lay in between. The CDR3 bases are TGTGCCAGCAGCTTTTCGGTCTACGAGCAGTACTTC. The encoded protein is CASSFSVYEQYF.

The rearrangement uses TRBV3-1 (or the pseudogene TRBV3-2) and TRBJ2-1; 8 bases are shared with TRBD2. There are 15 residues in the CDR3. Germline trimming cut 6 bases from V and 4 bases from J; bases unmatched to any gene: 8. Looked up from germline, CDR1 is LGHDT and CDR2 is YNNKEL (reference sequence). CDR3 sequence (DNA): TGTGCCAGCAGAGAAAGCGGGAGCCTTTACAATGAGCAGTTCTTC. Amino acid sequence: CASRESGSLYNEQFF.

This chain connects TRBV29-1 to TRBJ2-3; 8 bases fit TRBD1. The junction had 7 bases not matched to a gene; V was cut back by 7 bases and J by 1 base. The CDR3 consists of 14 residues. Germline-derived CDR1 and CDR2 are SQVTM and ANQGSEA. CDR3 bases: TGCAGCGGTGACAGGGGTTTAGGCACAGATACGCAGTATTTT. It encodes CSGDRGLGTDTQYF.

J is TRBJ1-4 and V is TRBV4-1; TRBD1 matches at 7 bases. Unmatched junction bases numbered 13, after V lost 7 bases and J lost 2 bases. The CDR3 totals 17 residues. From germline, CDR1 is MGHRA and CDR2 YSYEKL. The CDR3: CASTWTQGTATNEKLFF. The DNA for the CDR3 is TGCGCCAGCACTTGGACACAGGGGACGGCTACTAATGAAAAACTGTTTTTT.

The chain's CDR3 is CASTQRGGRTEAFF. In DNA form, the CDR3 reads TGTGCCAGCACCCAAAGGGGGGGGCGCACTGAAGCTTTCTTT. The J gene is TRBJ1-1, the V gene TRBV27, with D possibly matching TRBD1 (6 bases). Germline lookup yields CDR1 MNHEY and CDR2 SMNVEV (reference sequence). CDR3 length equals 14 residues. Trimming took off 7 bases at V and 4 bases at J, with 16 bases between the two ends.

The rearrangement joins TRBV7-2 to TRBJ2-7; 12 bases line up with TRBD2. Per the germline V gene, CDR1 is SGHTA and CDR2 is FQGNSA. After removal of 3 bases from V and 3 bases from J, the junction contained 3 bases not matched to a gene. The CDR3 is made up of 15 amino acids. CDR3 in amino acids: CASSFLAGGYYEQYF. CDR3 sequence (DNA): TGTGCCAGCAGCTTTCTAGCGGGAGGGTACTACGAGCAGTACTTC.

This chain joins TRBV5-1 and TRBJ2-7, with 10 nucleotides matching TRBD1. The CDR3 loop spans 15 amino acids. V shed 2 bases and J 2 bases; nucleotides not matched to a gene: 4. Per the germline V gene, CDR1 is SGHRS and CDR2 is YFSETQ. The DNA of the CDR3 is TGCGCCAGCAGCTTCGGGACAGGGGCTACCTACGAGCAGTACTTC. Residues: CASSFGTGATYEQYF.

The V call is TRBV6-2 or TRBV6-3, the J call TRBJ2-4; D gene uncertain. This CDR3 has 15 amino acids. V lost 4 bases to trimming and J lost 0 bases, with 10 bases between them. Germline V CDR1 and CDR2: MNHEY, SVGEGT. The CDR3, as DNA: TGTGCCAGCAGTTTTACAAGACTAGCCAAAAACATTCAGTACTTC. Protein product: CASSFTRLAKNIQYF.

J is TRBJ1-1 and V is TRBV2, with D hard to call. V lost 3 bases and J 4 bases, leaving 3 bases between the germline ends. Germline V lookup: CDR1 SNHLY, CDR2 FYNNEI. CDR3 size: 11 residues. The CDR3 here is CASSDITEAFF. DNA for the CDR3: TGTGCCAGCAGTGATATCACTGAAGCTTTCTTT.

V gene TRBV4-3 combines with J gene TRBJ2-1; TRBD2 aligns across 9 bases. The CDR3 covers 17 residues. V lost 3 bases to trimming and J lost 4 bases; unmatched junction nucleotides: 10. Per germline, CDR1 LGHNA and CDR2 YSLEER. The CDR3 nucleotides read TGCGCCAGCAGCCAGGTCTGGCGGGGGGGCTCATACAATGAGCAGTTCTTC. Translated: CASSQVWRGGSYNEQFF.